The entry that follows covers one TCR beta chain sequence. Its antigen is currently unknown. The data belong to a study of cytomegalovirus exposure and HLA in healthy donors. Study context: Among the 398 genotyped donors, 70% to 85% were placed in the Caucasian-associated ancestry cluster. Whole-study results and caveats: A later analysis linked a missense DCLRE1C variant to TCR beta V- and J-gene trimming.

J lost 6 bases, V lost 4 bases, and 10 bases had no gene match. The CDR3 extends over 15 amino acids. Germline CDR1 and CDR2: SGHVS and FQNEAQ. PCR amplification relied on 60 Vbeta primers (plus 13 Jbeta primers). TCRdb's copy holds only in-frame clones and misses some; the assay was immunoSEQ multiplex PCR. The profile shows 200,000 to 300,000 clones, about 80% of them singletons. Sequencing was carried out using PBMCs. This rearrangement joins TRBV7-8 to TRBJ2-7; TRBD1 aligns across 9 bases. This TCR came from a woman aged 40 to 50 in good health and CMV-seropositive. The CDR3 sequence is CASSYTGGATVEQYF. CDR3 nucleotide sequence: TGTGCCAGCAGCTACACAGGGGGCGCTACGGTCGAGCAGTACTTC.